The next 27 T cell receptor beta chains were all read from a single sample in a study of blood T cell repertoires in COVID-19. Produced via immunoSEQ multiplex PCR; TCRdb's table is partial and in-frame only. This table has a few hundred thousand clones, about 90% appearing once. The specimen was peripheral blood. The source of these receptors is a woman in her 50s who had recovered from COVID-19.

The gene calls are TRBV3-1 (or the pseudogene TRBV3-2) and TRBJ2-1; 9 bases match TRBD2. CDR1 is LGHDT and CDR2 is YNNKEL in the germline V gene (reference sequence). With V trimmed by 5 bases and J by 6 bases, 11 bases remained unmatched. The CDR3 is 16 amino acids. CDR3 sequence (DNA): TGTGCCAGCAGCGAAACGCCGCTACTAGCGGGCAATGAGCAGTTCTTC. Its translation: CASSETPLLAGNEQFF.

This clone was picked up a small number of times. This sequence joins TRBV6-2 or TRBV6-3 and TRBJ2-5, with no clear D. The CDR3 totals 12 residues. V dropped 6 bases and J dropped 5 bases, with 10 bases sitting between them. Germline loops: CDR1 MNHEY, CDR2 SVGEGT. CDR3 residues: CASSPVEETQYF. CDR3 in DNA: TGTGCCAGCAGCCCCGTTGAGGAGACCCAGTACTTC.

This chain connects TRBV19 to TRBJ2-3; D is perhaps TRBD2 (5 bases). The germline gives CDR1 LNHDA, CDR2 SQIVND (reference sequence). With 1 base removed from V and 3 bases from J, the gap between germline ends came to 11 bases. The CDR3 has 15 residues. In nucleotides, the CDR3 is TGTGCCAGTAGTATAGGAGGGATCGAAACAGATACGCAGTATTTT. As protein: CASSIGGIETDTQYF.

Of note for this clone: The sample carries other DNA sequences with the same CDR3. V is TRBV7-2 and J is TRBJ2-2; D possibly corresponds to TRBD1 (5 bases). With 1 base removed from V and 0 bases from J, the gap between germline ends came to 12 bases. The germline gives CDR1 SGHTA, CDR2 FQGNSA. This CDR3 region has 17 residues. This CDR3 is CASSLGRAGANTGELFF. CDR3 DNA sequence: TGTGCCAGCAGCTTAGGCAGGGCAGGCGCGAACACCGGGGAGCTGTTTTTT.

J is TRBJ2-1 and V is TRBV5-1, with 15 bases aligning to TRBD2. The germline gives CDR1 SGHRS, CDR2 YFSETQ. The CDR3 loop spans 19 amino acids. J gave up 0 bases and V 3 bases, and 7 bases lay outside the gene matches. As DNA, the CDR3 is TGCGCCAGCAGCTGGAGGACTAGCGGGGGGGCTAGCTCCTACAATGAGCAGTTCTTC. It codes for CASSWRTSGGASSYNEQFF. The entire variable domain, with the rest obtained from reference TRBV5-1 and TRBJ2-1, is as follows: KAGVTQTPRYLIKTRGQQVTLSCSPISGHRSVSWYQQTPGQGLQFLFEYFSETQRNKGNFPGRFSGRQFSNSRSEMNVSTLELGDSALYLCASSWRTSGGASSYNEQFFGPGTRLTVL.

The rearrangement uses TRBV28 and TRBJ2-7; a weak D match, TRBD2 (6 bases). This CDR3 has 19 residues. Per germline, CDR1 MDHEN and CDR2 SYDVKM. V shed 8 bases and J shed 7 bases, with 36 bases lying between them. DNA for the CDR3: TGTGCCAGCGGTCTGCGGGGCTTTTTTATCCAGATCTTAGTACGTGAGCAGTACTTC. Its translation is CASGLRGFFIQILVREQYF.

The genes are TRBV6-1 and TRBJ1-1; 9 bases map to TRBD1. V lost 2 bases and J lost 5; bases outside the gene matches: 3. The CDR3 is 14 residues long. Germline V gives CDR1 MNHNS, CDR2 SASEGT. The CDR3 DNA reads TGTGCCAGCAGTGAACAGACAGGGGGAACTGAAGCTTTCTTT. Encoded protein: CASSEQTGGTEAFF.

The chain links TRBV11-2 to TRBJ2-1; possibly TRBD2 for D (7 bases). V lost 4 bases and J lost 2, with 15 bases in between. Germline CDR1 and CDR2: SGHAT and FQNNGV. CDR3 size: 16 residues. CDR3 residues: CASSSGGGGAYNEQFF. The CDR3 DNA follows: TGTGCCAGCAGCTCGGGCGGCGGGGGCGCCTACAATGAGCAGTTCTTC.

The chain recombines TRBV6-2 or TRBV6-3 with TRBJ1-5, with D maybe TRBD1 (6 bases). V lost 6 bases, J lost 5 bases, and 11 bases lay in between. CDR3 size: 13 residues. Looked up from germline, CDR1 is MNHEY and CDR2 is SVGEGT. CDR3 in DNA: TGTGCCAGCAGCCCCCAGGGGTATCAGCCCCAGCATTTT. Residues: CASSPQGYQPQHF.

This chain links TRBV7-2 with TRBJ1-2; the match to TRBD1 covers 9 bases. The length of the CDR3 is 18 residues. V was pared by 3 bases and J by 0 bases, with 11 bases of the junction left unmatched. Per germline, CDR1 SGHTA and CDR2 FQGNSA. CDR3 residues: CASSFSTGTGYTNYGYTF. DNA for the CDR3: TGTGCCAGCAGCTTCAGCACCGGGACAGGGTACACTAACTATGGCTACACCTTC.

The gene calls are TRBV7-2 and TRBJ1-5, with TRBD1 as a possible D gene (5 bases). Germline lookup yields CDR1 SGHTA and CDR2 FQGNSA. The CDR3 runs to 15 residues. Deletions cut 5 bases from V and 4 bases from J, with 15 bases between. The CDR3 nucleotides are TGTGCCAGCAGCCCAGGGCCAGGTCCAAATCAGCCCCAGCATTTT. Translation gives CASSPGPGPNQPQHF.

The rearrangement links TRBV7-2 to TRBJ1-5; TRBD1 might be the D (6 bases). The CDR3 has 15 amino acids. The ends were cut back, 5 bases at V and 7 bases at J, with 18 bases in the middle. CDR1 is SGHTA and CDR2 is FQGNSA in the germline V gene. CDR3 nucleotides: TGTGCCAGCAGCCCGGGCGGGGGGCAGGGACAGCCCCAGCATTTT. It codes for CASSPGGGQGQPQHF.

This clone was recorded once. This specimen includes other DNA sequences encoding the same CDR3. The chain carries TRBV5-1 and TRBJ1-1; no clear D gene. Germline CDR1 SGHRS, CDR2 YFSETQ. The CDR3 spans 15 residues. The V end lost 0 bases, the J end lost 0 bases, and 9 bases lay between the germline ends. This chain's CDR3 is CASSLGGQLNTEAFF. In DNA, the CDR3 is TGCGCCAGCAGCTTGGGCGGGCAGCTGAACACTGAAGCTTTCTTT.

The chain recombines TRBV28 with TRBJ1-2; 7 bases align to TRBD1. The length of the CDR3 is 14 residues. Germline values: CDR1 MDHEN, CDR2 SYDVKM. V shed 6 bases and J 7 bases; nucleotides not matched to a gene: 11. In DNA form, the CDR3 reads TGTGCCAGCAGCCGTCTTAGACAGGGCAGTGGCTACACCTTC. It specifies CASSRLRQGSGYTF.

The V gene is TRBV18, the J gene TRBJ2-3; possible D gene TRBD2, 5 bases. V was trimmed by 3 bases and J by 1 base, leaving 17 bases between them. From germline, CDR1 is KGHSH and CDR2 LQKENI. The CDR3 loop spans 17 amino acids. DNA of the CDR3: TGTGCCAGCTCACCGTCTTCCGGGGAAATTCGCACAGATACGCAGTATTTT. Translation: CASSPSSGEIRTDTQYF.

V gene TRBV11-2 combines with J gene TRBJ1-3; D possibly corresponds to TRBD1 (6 bases). There are 15 residues in the CDR3. V was clipped by 5 bases and J by 4 bases, with 15 bases between them. The V gene's germline CDR1 is SGHAT and CDR2 FQNNGV. The CDR3 DNA follows: TGTGCCAGCAGCCTAAGCGGGACAACGGGAAACACCATATATTTT. It translates to CASSLSGTTGNTIYF.

The J gene is TRBJ2-3, the V gene TRBV30; possibly TRBD2 for D (5 bases). This CDR3 is built from 12 residues. Trimming took 8 bases from V and 4 from J, leaving 13 bases between them. CDR1 is GTSNPN and CDR2 is SVGIG in the germline V gene (reference sequence). CDR3 in DNA: TGTGCCCAAGCTAGCTCCGCAGATACGCAGTATTTT. It translates to CAQASSADTQYF.

V usage is TRBV30 and J usage is TRBJ1-1, with TRBD1 matching 7 bases. Germline V gene sequence: CDR1 GTSNPN, CDR2 SVGIG (reference sequence). The CDR3 runs 12 residues. Germline trimming cut 4 bases from V and 4 bases from J; bases unmatched to any gene: 3. This CDR3 is CAWTGGFTEAFF. In DNA form, the CDR3 reads TGTGCCTGGACAGGGGGGTTCACTGAAGCTTTCTTT.

This clone was seen only a few times. The rearrangement uses TRBV10-3 and TRBJ2-2; 7 bases line up with TRBD1. Germline values: CDR1 ENHRY, CDR2 SYGVKD. This CDR3 has 14 residues. V gave up 9 bases and J gave up 7 bases; unmatched junction bases: 11. This CDR3 is CAITTGQESGELFF. DNA for the CDR3: TGTGCCATAACTACTGGACAGGAAAGCGGGGAGCTGTTTTTT.

This chain connects TRBV5-5 to TRBJ2-2; TRBD1 aligns across 7 bases. J gave up 4 bases and V 5 bases, and 5 bases lay outside the gene matches. This CDR3 has 14 amino acids. Germline-derived CDR1 and CDR2 are SGHKS and YYEKEE (reference sequence). The CDR3 DNA is TGTGCCAGCAGAAGGGGGCGGGTCACCGGGGAGCTGTTTTTT. Its protein is CASRRGRVTGELFF. Together with reference TRBV5-5 and TRBJ2-2, the CDR3 gives the full variable domain: DAGVTQSPTHLIKTRGQQVTLRCSPISGHKSVSWYQQVLGQGPQFIFQYYEKEERGRGNFPDRFSARQFPNYSSELNVNALLLGDSALYLCASRRGRVTGELFFGEGSRLTVL.

This clone was counted a single time. Its ends do not fully match the called genes, so a read error is possible. V and J are TRBV6-6 and TRBJ1-3, with no clear D. CDR1 is MNHNY, CDR2 SVGAGI, per germline (reference sequence). The CDR3 is 12 amino acids. The CDR3, as DNA: TGTGCCACCACCTCGGGTGGAGACACCATATATTTT. Its translation: CATTSGGDTIYF.

This rearrangement joins TRBV5-8 to TRBJ2-3, with D maybe TRBD1 (6 bases). The V end lost 4 bases, the J end lost 5 bases, and 14 bases lay between the germline ends. Germline CDR1 is SGHTS and CDR2 is YDEGEE. The CDR3 extends over 14 amino acids. The CDR3 sequence is CASSVNREGDTQYF. The CDR3 DNA follows: TGTGCCAGCAGCGTGAACAGGGAAGGAGATACGCAGTATTTT.

The rearrangement links TRBV6-5 to TRBJ2-3; D is uncertain. Germline-derived CDR1 and CDR2 are MNHEY and SVGAGI. Deletions cut 2 bases from V and 0 bases from J, with 6 bases between. The CDR3 has 14 residues. DNA of the CDR3: TGTGCCAGCAGTTACGATACTAGCACAGATACGCAGTATTTT. Protein: CASSYDTSTDTQYF.

The V and J genes are TRBV7-2 and TRBJ2-7; 7 bases agree with TRBD2. With 3 bases clipped from V and 4 bases from J, the junction kept 6 bases outside the gene matches. Germline V gene sequence: CDR1 SGHTA, CDR2 FQGNSA. The length of the CDR3 is 14 residues. The chain's CDR3 is CASSLASGEYEQYF. The CDR3 DNA follows: TGTGCCAGCAGCTTGGCTAGCGGCGAGTACGAGCAGTACTTC. The complete variable domain, with remaining parts taken from reference TRBV7-2 and TRBJ2-7, reads GAGVSQSPSNKVTEKGKDVELRCDPISGHTALYWYRQSLGQGLEFLIYFQGNSAPDKSGLPSDRFSAERTGGSVSTLTIQRTQQEDSAVYLCASSLASGEYEQYFGPGTRLTVT.

The chain links TRBV5-6 to TRBJ1-5; D not certain. Germline CDR1 is SGHDT and CDR2 is YYEEEE. The CDR3 runs 14 residues. Trimming removed 5 bases at V and 0 bases at J, with 9 bases between. DNA of the CDR3: TGTGCCAGCAGTTCTACTTCTAGCAATCAGCCCCAGCATTTT. Protein: CASSSTSSNQPQHF.

This clone came up a few times. V and J are TRBV7-9 and TRBJ1-4; tentative D call: TRBD1 (6 bases). The CDR3 totals 16 residues. V shed 2 bases and J shed 0 bases, with 10 bases lying between them. Germline assignment: CDR1 SEHNR and CDR2 FQNEAQ (reference sequence). The chain's CDR3 is CASSLFRTATNEKLFF. The CDR3 coding sequence is TGTGCCAGCAGCTTATTCCGGACAGCAACTAATGAAAAACTGTTTTTT.

The chain carries TRBV6-6 and TRBJ2-3; no clear D gene. Germline V gene sequence: CDR1 MNHNY, CDR2 SVGAGI (reference sequence). CDR3 length: 14 residues. V shed 5 bases and J shed 2 bases, with 11 bases lying between them. DNA of the CDR3: TGTGCCAGCAGTGTAGCTGCAGTCACAGATACGCAGTATTTT. This translates into CASSVAAVTDTQYF.